Below are 12 T cell receptor beta chains sequenced from a single sample in a study of T cells expressing NK-cell markers. Reanalyzing the 5' RACE reads, TCRdb keeps one entry per CDR3 protein, without DNA. The sample table sets out about 540,000 distinct CDR3 sequences. Input material: blood T cells: a sorted CD56 or NKG2C T cell subset, CD4+ or CD8+ T cells, or bulk PBMC T cells (not recorded which). Source of these receptors: a young man in good health.

This chain joins TRBV10-3 and TRBJ1-2; TCRdb reports TRBD1, a call that lacks DNA to check it against. The CDR3 is made up of 14 amino acids. Germline CDR1 reads ENHRY; CDR2 reads SYGVKD. The CDR3 loop is CAISVRDRDGGYTF.

The rearrangement links TRBV6-5 to TRBJ2-7; TCRdb returns TRBD1, unconfirmable since there is no DNA. Germline V gene data show CDR1 as MNHEY and CDR2 as SVGAGI. CDR3 length equals 12 residues. This chain's CDR3 is CASRDRAYEQYF.

This chain joins TRBV12-3 or TRBV12-4 and TRBJ2-1. This CDR3 is built from 12 residues. CDR3 amino acids: CASSWGYNEQFF.

This chain links TRBV19 with TRBJ2-3; TCRdb's D gene call, TRBD2, goes unchecked for lack of DNA. There are 15 residues in the CDR3. Germline V gene lookup returns CDR1 LNHDA and CDR2 SQIVND (reference sequence). The CDR3 loop reads CASKTSGSSTDTQYF.

The chain has TRBV20-1 and TRBJ1-2; TCRdb's D call of TRBD1 is untestable without DNA. Germline V CDR1 and CDR2: DFQATT, SNEGSKA (reference sequence). The CDR3 consists of 14 residues. Here the CDR3 reads CSASRDTGGYGYTF.

The J gene is TRBJ2-5, the V gene TRBV7-2; the TCRdb call, TRBD1, lacks DNA for checking. Germline CDR1 SGHTA, CDR2 FQGNSA. The CDR3 runs 13 residues. CDR3 amino acids: CASSLSGPGGLYF.

V gene TRBV14 combines with J gene TRBJ2-1. This CDR3 comprises 14 residues. Germline V lookup: CDR1 SGHDN, CDR2 FVKESK. The CDR3 region is CASSLQRPVDEQFF.

The V call is TRBV20-1, the J call TRBJ1-4; the TCRdb D gene call, TRBD1, has no DNA to confirm it. Germline V gene sequence: CDR1 DFQATT, CDR2 SNEGSKA (reference sequence). The CDR3 spans 14 residues. CDR3 protein: CSASGGRANEKLFF.

V gene TRBV7-9 combines with J gene TRBJ2-5; the TRBD1 assignment by TCRdb is unverifiable without DNA. This CDR3 comprises 15 residues. Germline-derived CDR1 and CDR2 are SEHNR and FQNEAQ (reference sequence). The CDR3 protein is CASSPKRGAGETQYF.

The rearrangement uses TRBV6-1 and TRBJ2-2. The germline CDR1 and CDR2 sequences are MNHNS and SASEGT. The CDR3 has 14 amino acids. The CDR3 loop reads CASRKVEVSGELFF.

The rearrangement links TRBV5-1 to TRBJ2-5; TCRdb's D call, TRBD2, is unchecked because there is no DNA. Per germline, CDR1 SGHRS and CDR2 YFSETQ. This CDR3 has 14 amino acids. CDR3 residues: CASRVSGDQETQYF.

V is TRBV20-1 and J is TRBJ2-7; the TCRdb call, TRBD2, lacks DNA for checking. This CDR3 is built from 13 residues. CDR1 is DFQATT and CDR2 is SNEGSKA in the germline V gene (reference sequence). CDR3 region: CSGSLELKYEQYF.